These 24 T cell receptor beta chains originate from one sample sequenced in a study of control samples from healthy donors and cancer patients. Produced via immunoSEQ multiplex PCR; TCRdb's table is partial and in-frame only. Among 100,000 to 150,000 clones listed, roughly 90% were seen once. Material for sequencing was blood. These receptors were obtained from a man aged 18 to 35 in good health.

This chain connects TRBV4-1 to TRBJ1-2, with D possibly matching TRBD1 (5 bases). This CDR3 region has 14 residues. In germline, CDR1 is MGHRA, CDR2 YSYEKL. V lost 3 bases to trimming and J lost 4 bases, with 12 bases between them. CDR3 sequence: CASSQDQGPYGYTF. In nucleotides, the CDR3 is TGCGCCAGCAGCCAGGATCAGGGTCCCTATGGCTACACCTTC.

CDR3 in DNA: TGTGCCAGCAGCTTAGAGGGGACTAGCGGGGGGCCCAAAGCGACCCAGTACTTC. This encodes CASSLEGTSGGPKATQYF. The J gene is TRBJ2-5, the V gene TRBV13; 15 bases are a match to TRBD2. This CDR3 spans 18 amino acids. Germline V gene data show CDR1 as PRHDT and CDR2 as FYEKMQ (reference sequence). V dropped 1 base and J dropped 7; count of bases not matched to a gene: 10.

This chain's CDR3 is CASSFAGNTIYF. The CDR3 nucleotides read TGTGCCAGCAGTTTTGCCGGAAACACCATATATTTT. The chain employs TRBV2 and TRBJ1-3; D not resolved. Germline V gene lookup returns CDR1 SNHLY and CDR2 FYNNEI. The germline V and J ends were trimmed by 5 bases and 4 bases, with 6 bases remaining between them. This CDR3 region has 12 residues.

The gene calls are TRBV15 and TRBJ2-5; D might be TRBD1 or TRBD2, each matching 5 bases. Looked up from germline, CDR1 is LNHNV and CDR2 is YYDKDF (reference sequence). The CDR3 totals 13 residues. Deletions cut 4 bases from V and 3 bases from J, with 9 bases between. CDR3 sequence: CATSMGDEETQYF. The CDR3 coding sequence is TGTGCCACCAGCATGGGGGATGAAGAGACCCAGTACTTC.

The V gene is TRBV6-5, the J gene TRBJ2-7, with 8 bases lining up with TRBD2. The junction had 5 bases not matched to a gene; V was cut back by 4 bases and J by 6 bases. The CDR3 totals 13 residues. Germline CDR1 is MNHEY and CDR2 is SVGAGI. In DNA form, the CDR3 reads TGTGCCAGCAGTTCCGGGGGGGCCGGCGAGCAGTACTTC. It encodes CASSSGGAGEQYF.

The gene calls are TRBV5-1 and TRBJ1-1; possible D gene TRBD1, 5 bases. This CDR3 region has 14 residues. Germline CDR1 and CDR2: SGHRS and YFSETQ. V was shortened by 5 bases and J by 5 bases, with 16 bases between the two germline ends. The CDR3 nucleotides are TGCGCCAGCAGTTCCCAGGGAGGTGGAACTGAAGCTTTCTTT. Protein product: CASSSQGGGTEAFF.

The rearrangement links TRBV6-5 to TRBJ2-1; D tentatively reads TRBD1 or TRBD2 (5 bases each). CDR3 length: 14 amino acids. Germline V CDR1 and CDR2: MNHEY, SVGAGI. Trimming stripped 7 bases from V and 7 bases from J, with 17 bases between. The CDR3, as DNA: TGTGCCAGCACCCCGCCGGGGCCCAGGAATGAGCAGTTCTTC. Protein product: CASTPPGPRNEQFF.

The chain uses TRBV28 and TRBJ1-3, with TRBD1 as a possible D gene (6 bases). The germline V and J ends were trimmed by 6 bases and 4 bases, with 13 bases remaining between them. The CDR3 length is 14 residues. The germline gives CDR1 MDHEN, CDR2 SYDVKM. CDR3 in DNA: TGTGCCAGCAGGAGGGTAGGGACAGGAAACACCATATATTTT. It translates to CASRRVGTGNTIYF.

This clone showed up just once. The chain links TRBV28 to TRBJ2-1; 12 bases fit TRBD2. Per the germline V gene, CDR1 is MDHEN and CDR2 is SYDVKM. With 1 base clipped from V and 0 bases from J, the junction kept 13 bases outside the gene matches. The CDR3 length is 21 residues. Written as DNA, the CDR3 is TGTGCCAGCAGTTTATTCTTCCGGGGGCTAGCGGGAGGGAGCTCCTACAATGAGCAGTTCTTC. It is translated as CASSLFFRGLAGGSSYNEQFF.

This chain links TRBV6-6 with TRBJ2-1; 11 bases align to TRBD2. Germline lookup yields CDR1 MNHNY and CDR2 SVGAGI (reference sequence). CDR3 length equals 16 residues. J was trimmed by 5 bases and V by 2 bases; bases with no gene match: 5. The CDR3 protein is CASSYPGTSGNNEQFF. CDR3 nucleotide sequence: TGTGCCAGCAGTTACCCCGGGACTAGCGGAAACAATGAGCAGTTCTTC.

This clone was detected ten times or more. J is TRBJ2-7 and V is TRBV6-1, with unresolved D. The CDR3 contains 14 residues. The germline V gene has CDR1 MNHNS and CDR2 SASEGT. V was shortened by 0 bases and J by 3 bases, with 9 bases between the two germline ends. Here the CDR3 reads CASSEAYSDYEQYF. The CDR3 bases are TGTGCCAGCAGTGAAGCGTATTCAGACTACGAGCAGTACTTC.

The rearrangement joins TRBV5-6 to TRBJ2-2, with unresolved D. This CDR3 is built from 16 residues. Germline assignment: CDR1 SGHDT and CDR2 YYEEEE. The ends were cut back, 4 bases at V and 4 bases at J, with 17 bases in the middle. The CDR3 DNA is TGTGCCAGCAGCGACACCGACACTTTCCCCACCGGGGAGCTGTTTTTT. Translating gives CASSDTDTFPTGELFF.

This rearrangement joins TRBV30 to TRBJ2-5; D possibly corresponds to TRBD1 (7 bases). V was clipped by 4 bases and J by 6 bases, with 18 bases between them. CDR1 GTSNPN and CDR2 SVGIG come from the germline V gene (reference sequence). The CDR3 sequence is 14 residues long. As DNA, the CDR3 is TGTGCCTGGACGGAGGGAACAGGGGATCAGACCCAGTACTTC. Translating gives CAWTEGTGDQTQYF.

This clone was seen only once. The chain employs TRBV28 and TRBJ2-7; tentatively, D is TRBD1 or TRBD2 (6 bases each). The germline V gene encodes CDR1 MDHEN and CDR2 SYDVKM. Trimming took 5 bases from V and 4 from J, leaving 15 bases between them. CDR3 length equals 14 residues. DNA for the CDR3: TGTGCCAGCAGTGCCTGGGGGGCACTTTACGAGCAGTACTTC. This encodes CASSAWGALYEQYF. Looking up the rest from reference TRBV28 and TRBJ2-7 gives the full variable domain: DVKVTQSSRYLVKRTGEKVFLECVQDMDHENMFWYRQDPGLGLRLIYFSYDVKMKEKGDIPEGYSVSREKKERFSLILESASTNQTSMYLCASSAWGALYEQYFGPGTRLTVT.

The V and J genes are TRBV25-1 and TRBJ2-3; D could derive from TRBD1 or TRBD2 (5 bases each). CDR3 length: 14 amino acids. Germline CDR1 is MGHDK and CDR2 is SYGVNS. The V end was cut by 7 bases, the J end by 5 bases, with 16 bases between. The CDR3 protein is CASNGWGFEDTQYF. CDR3 nucleotide sequence: TGTGCCAGCAATGGGTGGGGGTTTGAAGATACGCAGTATTTT.

J is TRBJ1-2 and V is TRBV11-2, with 9 bases lining up with TRBD1. V lost 1 base, J lost 3 bases, and 6 bases stayed unmatched. The germline V gene encodes CDR1 SGHAT and CDR2 FQNNGV. The CDR3 is 16 residues long. DNA of the CDR3: TGTGCCAGCAGCTTAGCGGGACAGGGCCAGGACTATGGCTACACCTTC. It specifies CASSLAGQGQDYGYTF.

The J gene is TRBJ1-5, the V gene TRBV7-2; D not resolved. This CDR3 has 16 residues. The germline V gene encodes CDR1 SGHTA and CDR2 FQGNSA. Trimming removed 4 bases from V and 7 bases from J, with 20 bases in between. The CDR3 DNA reads as TGTGCCAGCAGCTCAGGCCCGGGTACGGGTGGCCAGCCCCAGCATTTT. The encoded protein is CASSSGPGTGGQPQHF.

The rearrangement joins TRBV19 to TRBJ2-1; D might be TRBD2 (6 bases). V was cut by 10 bases and J by 4 bases, with 14 bases left in between. The germline CDR1 and CDR2 sequences are LNHDA and SQIVND (reference sequence). The CDR3 has 13 residues. The CDR3, as DNA: TGTGCCACCAGCGGGCACGGGTACAATGAGCAGTTCTTC. Residues: CATSGHGYNEQFF.

The chain is built from TRBV5-8 and TRBJ2-1; D may be TRBD2 (5 bases). This CDR3 region has 15 residues. Germline lookup yields CDR1 SGHTS and CDR2 YDEGEE. V was trimmed by 5 bases and J by 0 bases, leaving 12 bases between them. CDR3 sequence (DNA): TGTGCCAGCAGGTCCCGGGATAGCTCCTACAATGAGCAGTTCTTC. Its translation: CASRSRDSSYNEQFF.

This clone was found once. The rearrangement uses TRBV7-3 and TRBJ2-1; D is possibly TRBD2 (6 bases). The CDR3 contains 16 residues. Germline V gene sequence: CDR1 SGHTA, CDR2 FQGTGA. V was shortened by 4 bases and J by 10 bases, with 23 bases between the two germline ends. In DNA, the CDR3 is TGTGCCAGCAGCTCCCGGTTGGGCGGGACTCCCGGGGAGCAGTTCTTC. Translating it yields CASSSRLGGTPGEQFF.

The chain recombines TRBV19 with TRBJ1-5; D gene ambiguous. V lost 2 bases, J lost 0 bases, and 14 bases lay in between. CDR1 and CDR2 (germline): LNHDA, SQIVND (reference sequence). The CDR3 covers 17 residues. The CDR3 bases are TGTGCCAGTAGTATAAAGCCGGCAGGCAATAGCAATCAGCCCCAGCATTTT. It is translated as CASSIKPAGNSNQPQHF.

The rearrangement uses TRBV5-1 and TRBJ1-2; TRBD1 matches 9 bases. The junction had 4 bases not matched to a gene; V was cut back by 4 bases and J by 6 bases. This CDR3 is built from 13 residues. From germline, CDR1 is SGHRS and CDR2 YFSETQ. CDR3 nucleotide sequence: TGCGCCAGCAGCGCGGGACAGGGCCATGGCTACACCTTC. It specifies CASSAGQGHGYTF.

This sequence joins TRBV7-2 and TRBJ1-2; 7 bases align to TRBD1. Germline CDR1 reads SGHTA; CDR2 reads FQGNSA. The CDR3 has 13 residues. V trimming: 3 bases; J trimming: 2 bases; junction bases outside the gene matches: 0. CDR3 protein: CASSLGQNYGYTF. DNA for the CDR3: TGTGCCAGCAGCTTGGGACAGAACTATGGCTACACCTTC.

The V call is TRBV3-1 (or the pseudogene TRBV3-2), the J call TRBJ2-3; D might be TRBD1 (6 bases). V was cut by 4 bases and J by 2 bases, with 10 bases left in between. CDR3 size: 14 residues. Germline CDR1 LGHDT, CDR2 YNNKEL (reference sequence). In nucleotides, the CDR3 is TGTGCCAGCAGCCTCACAGGGTCCACAGATACGCAGTATTTT. Encoded protein: CASSLTGSTDTQYF.